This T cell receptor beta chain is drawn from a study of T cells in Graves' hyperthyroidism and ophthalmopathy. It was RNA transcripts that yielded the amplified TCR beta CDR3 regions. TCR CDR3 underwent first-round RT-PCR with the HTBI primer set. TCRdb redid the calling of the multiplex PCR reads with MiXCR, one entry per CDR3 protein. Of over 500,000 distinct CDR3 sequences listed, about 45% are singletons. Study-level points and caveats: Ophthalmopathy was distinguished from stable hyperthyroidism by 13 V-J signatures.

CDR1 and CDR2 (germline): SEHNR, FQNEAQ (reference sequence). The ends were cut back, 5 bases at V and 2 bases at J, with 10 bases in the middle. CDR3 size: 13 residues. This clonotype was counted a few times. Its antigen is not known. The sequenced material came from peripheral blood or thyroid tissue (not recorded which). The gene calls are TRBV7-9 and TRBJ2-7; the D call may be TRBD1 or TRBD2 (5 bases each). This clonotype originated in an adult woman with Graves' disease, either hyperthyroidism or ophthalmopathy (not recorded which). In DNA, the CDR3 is TGTGCCAGCAGCGCTGGGACCCCCTACGAGCAGTACTTC. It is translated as CASSAGTPYEQYF.